The clone carrying this T cell receptor (beta chain) was detected only once. The antigen is unknown. Sequencing used cDNA as its template, made by extracting RNA and reverse transcribing it. Measured with immunoSEQ multiplex PCR; TCRdb has only the in-frame clones, and not every one. The sample records 150,000 to 200,000 clones, roughly three fifths being singletons. Treatment denoted: oral pan-JAK inhibitor, 5-10 mg twice daily. These data are taken from a study of CD8+ T cells in alopecia areata. Study-wide background: Administration of oral tofacitinib to treated patients was at 5 to 10 mg twice daily.

General study findings and limits: Lesional scalp, notably in alopecia totalis/universalis, had clonality above that of normal scalp. One nonresponder leaves baseline CD8+ expansion's link to response uncertain.

This CDR3 region has 14 residues. The germline V and J ends were trimmed by 0 bases and 8 bases, with 13 bases remaining between them. The germline V gene encodes CDR1 MGHRA and CDR2 YSYEKL. J is TRBJ1-2 and V is TRBV4-1; TRBD1 might be the D (5 bases). The source material was CD4+ T cells sorted from blood, sampled around week 50, from a patient treated with tofacitinib. The source is a human donor with alopecia areata. The CDR3 here is CASSQDLRTRGYTF. Here the CDR3 DNA reads TGCGCCAGCAGCCAAGATCTAAGGACACGGGGCTACACCTTC.